This TCR beta chain was identified during a study of shared clonotypes between healthy human individuals. The table came from immunoSEQ multiplex PCR; TCRdb's copy has only in-frame clones and leaves some out. The table records 2 million to 3 million clones, approximately 93% of them present only once. From germline, CDR1 is SGHNT and CDR2 YYREEE (reference sequence). This CDR3 has 14 amino acids. Between the trimmed V and J ends, which lost 0 bases and 5 bases, there was a span of 9 bases. This clone was seen once. The TCR comes from a man aged 18 to 29 in good health. Some clones in this sample may be carry-over from other donors' samples. Material for sequencing was naive CD4+ T cells from PBMCs. The subset here: CD45RA+ positively selected. The V and J genes are TRBV5-4 and TRBJ2-4; the D gene is possibly TRBD2 (6 bases). CDR3 in DNA: TGTGCCAGCAGCTTGGGGGGAGGCGAAAACATTCAGTACTTC. Protein product: CASSLGGGENIQYF. Complete variable domain (other parts from reference TRBV5-4 and TRBJ2-4): ETGVTQSPTHLIKTRGQQVTLRCSSQSGHNTVSWYQQALGQGPQFIFQYYREEENGRGNFPPRFSGLQFPNYSSELNVNALELDDSALYLCASSLGGGENIQYFGAGTRLSVL.